The TCR beta chain under discussion was sequenced for a study of blood T cell repertoires in COVID-19. Using immunoSEQ multiplex PCR, the repertoire was profiled, and TCRdb retains in-frame clones only, with some absent. The table records fewer than 350,000 clones, 86% of them present only once. This clonotype originated in a woman under 40 with COVID-19, enrolled during active disease. Sequencing input: peripheral blood.

This CDR3 reads CASSPRGESTEAFF. The CDR3 bases are TGCGCCAGCAGCCCCAGGGGGGAGAGTACTGAAGCTTTCTTT. The chain couples TRBV5-1 to TRBJ1-1; 7 bases are shared with TRBD1. The ends lost 4 bases at V and 5 bases at J; junction bases unmatched: 8. CDR1 SGHRS and CDR2 YFSETQ come from the germline V gene. The CDR3 consists of 14 residues.